Included here is one TCR beta chain sequence, with context. This sample is drawn from a study of blood T cells in healthy people across ages. Sample-barcoded 5' priming and a J-beta primer mix drove a second PCR of roughly 6 to 12 cycles. TCRdb recomputed calls from the 5' RACE reads with MiXCR, one row per CDR3 protein. The sample holds about 780,000 distinct CDR3 sequences; 35% to 60% are singletons and the top ten take 15% to 20%. The clonotype was recovered from a man at least 80 years old in good health. Specimen: blood.

Here the CDR3 DNA reads TGTGCCAGTAGTCCCCAGGGCAACAATGAGCAGTTCTTC. Translated, it gives CASSPQGNNEQFF. This rearrangement joins TRBV19 to TRBJ2-1; D may be TRBD1 (5 bases). Trimming took 5 bases from V and 5 from J, leaving 10 bases between them. Germline V gene sequence: CDR1 LNHDA, CDR2 SQIVND (reference sequence). CDR3 length: 13 residues.